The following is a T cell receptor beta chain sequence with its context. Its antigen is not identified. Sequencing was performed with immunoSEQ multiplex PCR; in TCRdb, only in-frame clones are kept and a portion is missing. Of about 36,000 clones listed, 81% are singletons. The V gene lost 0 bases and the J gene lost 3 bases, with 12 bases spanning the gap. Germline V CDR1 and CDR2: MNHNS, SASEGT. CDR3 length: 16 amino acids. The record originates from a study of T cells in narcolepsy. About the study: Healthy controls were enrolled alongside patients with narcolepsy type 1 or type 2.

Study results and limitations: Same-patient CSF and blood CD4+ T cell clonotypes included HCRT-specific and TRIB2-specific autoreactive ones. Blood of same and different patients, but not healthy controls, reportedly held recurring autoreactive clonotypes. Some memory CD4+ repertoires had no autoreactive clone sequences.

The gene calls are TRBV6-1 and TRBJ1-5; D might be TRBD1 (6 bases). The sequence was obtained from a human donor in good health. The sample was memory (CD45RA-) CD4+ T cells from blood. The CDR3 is CASSEATQGYNQPQHF. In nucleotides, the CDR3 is TGTGCCAGCAGTGAAGCGACCCAGGGGTACAATCAGCCCCAGCATTTT.